This TCR beta chain was identified in a study of blood T cell repertoires in COVID-19. Study information: Samples representing acute and convalescent COVID-19 were sourced from the United States, Italy and Spain.

There are 19 residues in the CDR3. Germline V gives CDR1 MDHEN, CDR2 SYDVKM. Trimming took 2 bases from V and 3 from J, leaving 25 bases between them. Sequencing was performed with immunoSEQ multiplex PCR; in TCRdb, only in-frame clones are kept and a portion is missing. The sample has some 300,000 clones; approximately 88% are singletons. J is TRBJ1-1 and V is TRBV28; the D is unclear. The sample was peripheral blood. This sequence originates from a woman aged 30 to 39 who had recovered from COVID-19. CDR3: CASSLGFRIVAGFDTEAFF. The CDR3 DNA reads as TGTGCCAGCAGTTTAGGATTTCGAATAGTTGCGGGGTTTGACACTGAAGCTTTCTTT.